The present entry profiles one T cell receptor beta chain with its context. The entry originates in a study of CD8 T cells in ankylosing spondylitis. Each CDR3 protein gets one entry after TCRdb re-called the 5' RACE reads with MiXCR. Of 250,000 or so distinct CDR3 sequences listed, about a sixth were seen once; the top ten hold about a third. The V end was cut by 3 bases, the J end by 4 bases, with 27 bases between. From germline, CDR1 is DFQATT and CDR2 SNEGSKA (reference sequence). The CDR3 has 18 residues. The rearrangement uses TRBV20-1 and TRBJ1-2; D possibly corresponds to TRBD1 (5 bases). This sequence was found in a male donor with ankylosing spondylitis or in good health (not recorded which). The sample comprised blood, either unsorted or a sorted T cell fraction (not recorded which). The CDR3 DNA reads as TGCAGTGCTAGCCCCGCACCCCCCGGGACTAGCGGAACCTATGGCTACACCTTC. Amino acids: CSASPAPPGTSGTYGYTF.